These 6 T cell receptor beta chains came from one sample sequenced in a study of response to subunit inactivated influenza vaccine. TCRdb reanalysed the RT-PCR reads using MiXCR and keeps one entry per CDR3 protein. The top ten hold roughly 10% of the sample, which has roughly 760,000 distinct CDR3 sequences, 20% to 25% seen once. The sample here was PBMCs from blood, taken roughly 5 days after vaccination. The receptors were sampled from a man aged 45 to 65 who received an inactivated influenza vaccine.

The CDR3 bases are TGCGCCAGCAGCCAATCCAGCCGCGGCACCGGGGAGCTGTTTTTT. This sequence encodes CASSQSSRGTGELFF. The rearrangement uses TRBV4-1 and TRBJ2-2; D gene ambiguous. Trimming shortened V by 2 bases and J by 4 bases, and 11 bases separated the two germline ends. This CDR3 has 15 amino acids. From germline, CDR1 is MGHRA and CDR2 YSYEKL.

This clonotype appeared a few times. The V gene is TRBV12-3 or TRBV12-4, the J gene TRBJ2-2; the D is unclear. V was pared by 6 bases and J by 8 bases, with 10 bases between. The CDR3 runs 12 residues. CDR3: CASRNFPGELFF. The CDR3 coding sequence is TGTGCCAGCAGGAACTTCCCTGGGGAGCTGTTTTTT.

The chain links TRBV7-9 to TRBJ1-2; tentative D call: TRBD1 (5 bases). The CDR3 covers 13 residues. Germline assignment: CDR1 SEHNR and CDR2 FQNEAQ (reference sequence). V was cut by 4 bases and J by 8 bases, with 14 bases left in between. The CDR3 reads CASSYWGLGGYTF. The CDR3 DNA follows: TGTGCCAGCAGCTACTGGGGCCTCGGGGGCTACACCTTC.

The rearrangement uses TRBV5-1 and TRBJ2-1; 11 bases line up with TRBD2. This CDR3 has 16 residues. V lost 4 bases, J lost 5 bases, and 8 bases stayed unmatched. The germline V gene has CDR1 SGHRS and CDR2 YFSETQ. The CDR3 protein is CASSPELAGENNEQFF. For the CDR3, the DNA is TGCGCCAGCAGCCCGGAACTAGCGGGAGAAAACAATGAGCAGTTCTTC.

V is TRBV5-5 and J is TRBJ2-7; D is unclear. V lost 2 bases and J 2 bases, leaving 5 bases between the germline ends. The CDR3 consists of 12 residues. Per the germline V gene, CDR1 is SGHKS and CDR2 is YYEKEE (reference sequence). The CDR3: CASSFLTYEQYF. The CDR3 DNA reads as TGTGCCAGCAGCTTCCTTACCTACGAGCAGTACTTC.

The chain links TRBV29-1 to TRBJ2-3, with TRBD2 identical over 11 bases. The CDR3 has 15 amino acids. V lost 7 bases, J lost 6 bases, and 12 bases stayed unmatched. From germline, CDR1 is SQVTM and CDR2 ANQGSEA. The CDR3 coding sequence is TGCAGCGCCGCCTATAGCGGGAGGGCCCTTGATACGCAGTATTTT. Its protein product is CSAAYSGRALDTQYF.